This T cell receptor (beta chain) was identified in a study of T cells in Graves' hyperthyroidism and ophthalmopathy. The V and J ends lost 1 base and 2 bases respectively, with 9 bases between them. The CDR3 sequence is 14 residues long. Germline CDR1 LGHDT, CDR2 YNNKEL (reference sequence). Amplified TCR beta CDR3 regions came from RNA transcripts. HTBI primers drove first-round RT-PCR of the TCR CDR3. TCRdb fed the multiplex PCR reads into MiXCR, producing one record per CDR3 protein. The sample shows around 490,000 distinct CDR3 sequences, less than 20% of them seen only once. The gene calls are TRBV3-1 and TRBJ2-7; D not resolved. The receptor was derived from a man between 35 and 55 years old with Graves' ophthalmopathy. The sample consisted of blood. The CDR3 nucleotides are TGTGCCAGCAGCCAAGGGGCTCGAACCTACGAGCAGTACTTC. Residues: CASSQGARTYEQYF.